A selection of T cell receptor beta chains follows, all from one sample in a study of control samples from healthy donors and cancer patients. TCRdb keeps only in-frame clones here, not all; method: immunoSEQ multiplex PCR. This sample has 30,000 to 35,000 clones, with more than 85% found just once. Sequenced sample: PBMCs. The receptors originated from a woman aged 40 to 49 with lung cancer. Each CDR3 is given with its conserved first and last residue. D genes are given only for firm matches. Rows may omit the clone size; those that give it use once, few, many or a size class.

d_gene: .; abundance: .; v_gene: TRBV7-9; j_gene: TRBJ1-3; CDR3aa: CASSLWAGYTGNTIYF; CDR3nt: TGTGCCAGCAGCTTATGGGCAGGGTACACTGGAAACACCATATATTTT
d_gene: TRBD1; abundance: .; v_gene: TRBV6-1; j_gene: TRBJ1-1; CDR3aa: CASSAQPGTGSTEAFF; CDR3nt: TGTGCCAGCAGTGCTCAACCCGGGACAGGGAGCACTGAAGCTTTCTTT
d_gene: .; abundance: .; v_gene: TRBV25-1; j_gene: TRBJ2-3; CDR3aa: CASRVGGRGTDTQYF; CDR3nt: TGTGCCAGCAGAGTCGGGGGCAGGGGCACAGATACGCAGTATTTT
d_gene: TRBD1; abundance: .; v_gene: TRBV19; j_gene: TRBJ2-2; CDR3aa: CASTWDREGGELFF; CDR3nt: TGTGCCAGTACCTGGGACAGGGAGGGCGGGGAGCTGTTTTTT
d_gene: .; abundance: .; v_gene: TRBV6-6; j_gene: TRBJ1-6; CDR3aa: CASSRGAQTGLNNSPLHF; CDR3nt: TGTGCCAGCAGTCGGGGGGCCCAGACGGGTCTCAATAATTCACCCCTCCACTTT
d_gene: .; abundance: .; v_gene: TRBV27; j_gene: TRBJ1-5; CDR3aa: CASSLYGGLQPQHF; CDR3nt: TGTGCCAGCAGTTTATATGGGGGGCTACAGCCCCAGCATTTT
d_gene: .; abundance: .; v_gene: TRBV3-1/TRBV3-2; j_gene: TRBJ2-3; CDR3aa: CASSQDVWGPGGTDTQYF; CDR3nt: TGTGCCAGCAGCCAAGATGTGTGGGGCCCCGGTGGCACAGATACGCAGTATTTT
d_gene: TRBD1; abundance: .; v_gene: TRBV30; j_gene: TRBJ1-4; CDR3aa: CAWSRTGTNEKLFF; CDR3nt: TGTGCCTGGAGCCGGACAGGGACTAATGAAAAACTGTTTTTT
d_gene: TRBD1; abundance: .; v_gene: TRBV6-5; j_gene: TRBJ1-5; CDR3aa: CASSSWDRGDQPQHF; CDR3nt: TGTGCCAGCAGTTCCTGGGACAGGGGTGACCAGCCCCAGCATTTT
d_gene: .; abundance: .; v_gene: TRBV7-2; j_gene: TRBJ2-6; CDR3aa: CASSPTPTASGANVLTF; CDR3nt: TGTGCCAGCAGCCCCACACCTACAGCGTCTGGGGCCAACGTCCTGACTTTC
d_gene: .; abundance: .; v_gene: TRBV27; j_gene: TRBJ1-3; CDR3aa: CASSLSAGLRNTIYF; CDR3nt: TGTGCCAGCAGTTTATCCGCGGGACTCAGAAACACCATATATTTT
d_gene: .; abundance: .; v_gene: TRBV4-3; j_gene: TRBJ2-2; CDR3aa: CASSPDGELTGELFF; CDR3nt: TGCGCCAGCAGCCCCGACGGGGAGCTAACCGGGGAGCTGTTTTTT
d_gene: TRBD1; abundance: .; v_gene: TRBV6-4; j_gene: TRBJ1-1; CDR3aa: CASTIVGDRGSDTEAFF; CDR3nt: TGTGCCAGCACCATAGTAGGGGACAGGGGGTCGGACACTGAAGCTTTCTTT
d_gene: .; abundance: .; v_gene: TRBV5-4; j_gene: TRBJ2-5; CDR3aa: CASSFYNTQETQYF; CDR3nt: TGTGCCAGCAGCTTCTACAATACCCAAGAGACCCAGTACTTC
d_gene: .; abundance: .; v_gene: TRBV5-4; j_gene: TRBJ2-7; CDR3aa: CASSLLDGFYEQYF; CDR3nt: TGTGCCAGCAGCTTGCTGGACGGGTTCTACGAGCAGTACTTC
d_gene: .; abundance: once; v_gene: TRBV5-1; j_gene: TRBJ1-1; CDR3aa: CASSRTANTEAFF; CDR3nt: TGCGCCAGCAGCCGGACGGCGAACACTGAAGCTTTCTTT
d_gene: .; abundance: .; v_gene: TRBV4-1; j_gene: TRBJ2-5; CDR3aa: CASSQGAQETQYF; CDR3nt: TGCGCCAGCAGCCAAGGGGCCCAAGAGACCCAGTACTTC
d_gene: .; abundance: .; v_gene: TRBV19; j_gene: TRBJ2-6; CDR3aa: CASSMNSLGANVLTF; CDR3nt: TGTGCCAGTAGTATGAATTCTCTAGGGGCCAACGTCCTGACTTTC
d_gene: TRBD2; abundance: once; v_gene: TRBV11-3; j_gene: TRBJ2-3; CDR3aa: CASSPAQGLADTQYF; CDR3nt: TGTGCCAGCAGCCCCGCTCAGGGACTAGCAGATACGCAGTATTTT
d_gene: .; abundance: once; v_gene: TRBV19; j_gene: TRBJ2-7; CDR3aa: CASSRQGGVGEQYF; CDR3nt: TGTGCCAGTTCTCGACAGGGAGGGGTCGGCGAGCAGTACTTC
d_gene: .; abundance: few; v_gene: TRBV27; j_gene: TRBJ2-7; CDR3aa: CASATRSEQYF; CDR3nt: TGTGCCAGCGCAACGCGTTCCGAGCAGTACTTC
d_gene: .; abundance: .; v_gene: TRBV3-1/TRBV3-2; j_gene: TRBJ1-2; CDR3aa: CASSDSYGYTF; CDR3nt: TGTGCCAGCAGTGACAGCTATGGCTACACCTTC
d_gene: .; abundance: .; v_gene: TRBV7-2; j_gene: TRBJ1-2; CDR3aa: CASSSTGNGYTF; CDR3nt: TGTGCCAGCAGCTCTACAGGGAATGGCTACACCTTC
d_gene: .; abundance: .; v_gene: TRBV7-8; j_gene: TRBJ2-7; CDR3aa: CASSLAEGTVPSYEQYF; CDR3nt: TGTGCCAGCAGCTTAGCGGAAGGGACTGTCCCCTCCTACGAGCAGTACTTC
d_gene: .; abundance: .; v_gene: TRBV5-1; j_gene: TRBJ1-1; CDR3aa: CASRIGQEAFF; CDR3nt: TGCGCCAGCAGGATCGGGCAGGAAGCTTTCTTT
d_gene: .; abundance: .; v_gene: TRBV20-1; j_gene: TRBJ1-2; CDR3aa: CSASIVAGRDGYTF; CDR3nt: TGCAGTGCTAGTATAGTGGCTGGCCGAGATGGCTACACCTTC
d_gene: .; abundance: .; v_gene: TRBV7-8; j_gene: TRBJ2-2; CDR3aa: CASSTTPGTGELFF; CDR3nt: TGTGCCAGCAGCACCACCCCCGGGACCGGGGAGCTGTTTTTT